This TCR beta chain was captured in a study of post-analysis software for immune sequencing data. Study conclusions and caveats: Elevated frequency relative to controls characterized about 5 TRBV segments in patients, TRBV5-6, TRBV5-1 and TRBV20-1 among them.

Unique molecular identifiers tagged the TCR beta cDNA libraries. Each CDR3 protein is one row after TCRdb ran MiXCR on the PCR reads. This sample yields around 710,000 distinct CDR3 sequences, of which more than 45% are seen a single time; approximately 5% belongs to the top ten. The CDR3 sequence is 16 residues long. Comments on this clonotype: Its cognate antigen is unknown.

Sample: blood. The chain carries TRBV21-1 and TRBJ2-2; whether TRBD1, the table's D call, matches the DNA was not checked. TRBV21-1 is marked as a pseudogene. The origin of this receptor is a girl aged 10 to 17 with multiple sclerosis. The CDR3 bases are TGTGCCAGCAGCAAAGAGGGGCAGGGATACACCGGGGAGCTGTTTTTT. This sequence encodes CASSKEGQGYTGELFF.